The present entry profiles one TCR beta chain with its context. The sample comes from a study of blood T cells in healthy people across ages. The use of a sample-barcoded 5' primer and a J-beta primer mix characterized a second PCR of about 7 to 12 cycles. MiXCR, run by TCRdb on the 5' RACE reads, gives a single entry per CDR3 protein. The sample has around 990,000 distinct CDR3 sequences; about two fifths are singletons. CDR3 length: 15 residues. V gave up 3 bases and J gave up 4 bases, with 12 bases separating them. From germline, CDR1 is LNHNV and CDR2 YYDKDF (reference sequence). The TCR originated in a man between 18 and 35 years old in good health. Input material: blood. V and J are TRBV15 and TRBJ2-2, with D maybe TRBD2 (6 bases). The CDR3 region is CATSRTRSITGELFF. The CDR3 region has the DNA TGTGCCACCAGCAGGACTAGGTCTATCACCGGGGAGCTGTTTTTT.